This is a list of T cell receptor beta chains from one sample in a study of cytomegalovirus exposure and HLA in healthy donors. Clones were sequenced by immunoSEQ multiplex PCR, and TCRdb holds only the in-frame ones, with some missing. The data show approximately 130,000 clones, and the top ten clones hold 2%. The source material was PBMCs. These receptors all come from a woman aged 60-70 years in good health and CMV-seronegative. The CDR3 runs from the conserved cysteine through the conserved F or W.

j_gene | v_gene | CDR3aa
TRBJ2-7 | TRBV2 | CASLLAGVSYEQYF
TRBJ2-1 | TRBV6-4 | CASSDFRGSREQFF
TRBJ1-6 | TRBV6-1 | CASRPPGSSPLHF
TRBJ1-4 | TRBV6-5 | CASRIGGEDEKLFF
TRBJ1-2 | TRBV15 | CATSQGLNYGYTF
TRBJ2-7 | TRBV28 | CASRLSTQLAGSYEQYF
TRBJ1-4 | TRBV10-3 | CAISRQVRDEKLFF
TRBJ1-2 | TRBV18 | CASSPQGQGALTGLNYGYTF
TRBJ2-3 | TRBV5-1 | CASSLGTSGNSDTQYF
TRBJ1-1 | TRBV7-2 | CASSLAGQDTEAFF
TRBJ2-5 | TRBV7-9 | CASSQNGLAQETQYF
TRBJ2-3 | TRBV27 | CASSLFDRRSTDTQYF
TRBJ2-2 | TRBV29-1 | CSVPGGNTGELFF
TRBJ2-2 | TRBV9 | CASSPEKGANTGELFF
TRBJ2-6 | TRBV19 | CASSMGQGVGANVLTF
TRBJ2-7 | TRBV28 | CASTDSYPYEQYF
TRBJ2-5 | TRBV30 | CAWSVYETQYF
TRBJ2-7 | TRBV27 | CASSFSGGDRPYEQYF
TRBJ1-1 | TRBV5-8 | CASLDWGPKTEAFF
TRBJ1-4 | TRBV30 | CAWSRGSLYEKLFF
TRBJ1-5 | TRBV10-3 | CATQDPGRSNQPQHF
TRBJ1-2 | TRBV15 | CATSRGRGGDYGYTF
TRBJ1-1 | TRBV27 | CASRPPGHVNTEAFF
TRBJ2-1 | TRBV28 | CASRNRGNEQFF
TRBJ1-1 | TRBV19 | CASSILALKGDTEAFF
TRBJ1-1 | TRBV2 | CASSEGRVVTEAFF